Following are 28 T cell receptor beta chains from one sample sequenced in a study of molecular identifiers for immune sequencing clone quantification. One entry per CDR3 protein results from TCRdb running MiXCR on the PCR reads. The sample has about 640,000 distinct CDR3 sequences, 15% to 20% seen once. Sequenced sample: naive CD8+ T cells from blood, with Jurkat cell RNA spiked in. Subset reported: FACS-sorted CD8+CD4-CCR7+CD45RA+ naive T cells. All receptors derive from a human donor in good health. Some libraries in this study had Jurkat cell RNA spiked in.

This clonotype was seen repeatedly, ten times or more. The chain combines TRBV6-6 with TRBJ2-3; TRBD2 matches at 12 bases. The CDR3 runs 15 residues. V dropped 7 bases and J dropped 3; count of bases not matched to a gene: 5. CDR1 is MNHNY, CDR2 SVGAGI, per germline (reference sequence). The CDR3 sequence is CASNLLAGGTDTQYF. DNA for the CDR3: TGTGCCAGCAACCTACTAGCGGGGGGTACAGATACGCAGTATTTT.

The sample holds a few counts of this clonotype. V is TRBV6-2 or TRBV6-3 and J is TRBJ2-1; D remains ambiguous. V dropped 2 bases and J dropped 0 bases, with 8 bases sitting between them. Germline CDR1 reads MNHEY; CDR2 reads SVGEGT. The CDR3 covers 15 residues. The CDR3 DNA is TGTGCCAGCAGTTACGTTGAAGGCTCCTACAATGAGCAGTTCTTC. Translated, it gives CASSYVEGSYNEQFF.

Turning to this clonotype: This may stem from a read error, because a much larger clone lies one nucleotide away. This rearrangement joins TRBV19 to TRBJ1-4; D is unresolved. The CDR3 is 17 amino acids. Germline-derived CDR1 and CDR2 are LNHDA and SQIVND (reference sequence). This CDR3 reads CASTYDMGLGTSEKLFF. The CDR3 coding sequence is TGTGCCAGTACCTACGACATGGGTTTGGGAACTAGTGAAAAACTGTTTTTT.

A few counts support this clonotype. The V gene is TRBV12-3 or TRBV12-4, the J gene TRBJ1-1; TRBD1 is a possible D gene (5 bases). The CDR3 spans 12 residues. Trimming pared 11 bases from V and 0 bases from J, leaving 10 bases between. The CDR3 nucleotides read TGTGCCTGGGGGGACCTGAACACTGAAGCTTTCTTT. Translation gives CAWGDLNTEAFF.

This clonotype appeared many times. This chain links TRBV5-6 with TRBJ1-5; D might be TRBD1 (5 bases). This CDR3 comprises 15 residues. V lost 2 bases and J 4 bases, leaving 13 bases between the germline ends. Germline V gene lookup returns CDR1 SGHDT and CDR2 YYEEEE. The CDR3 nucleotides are TGTGCCAGCAGCTTCGGTCCACGGGGGAATCAGCCCCAGCATTTT. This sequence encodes CASSFGPRGNQPQHF.

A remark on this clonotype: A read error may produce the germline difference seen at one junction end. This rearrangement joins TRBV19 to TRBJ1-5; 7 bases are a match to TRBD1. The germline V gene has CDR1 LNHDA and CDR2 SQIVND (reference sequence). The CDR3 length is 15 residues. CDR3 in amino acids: CASSPTGNSKQPQHF. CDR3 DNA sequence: TGTGCCAGTAGCCCGACAGGGAATAGCAAGCAGCCCCAGCATTTT.

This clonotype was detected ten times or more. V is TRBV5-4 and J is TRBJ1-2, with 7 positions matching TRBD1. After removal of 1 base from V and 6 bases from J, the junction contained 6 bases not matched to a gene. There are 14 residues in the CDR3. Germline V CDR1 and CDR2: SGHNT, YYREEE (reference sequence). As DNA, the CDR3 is TGTGCCAGCAGCTTGCTTTCAGGGGGACATGGCTACACCTTC. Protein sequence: CASSLLSGGHGYTF. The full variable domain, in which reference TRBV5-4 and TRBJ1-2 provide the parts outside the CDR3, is ETGVTQSPTHLIKTRGQQVTLRCSSQSGHNTVSWYQQALGQGPQFIFQYYREEENGRGNFPPRFSGLQFPNYSSELNVNALELDDSALYLCASSLLSGGHGYTFGSGTRLTVV.

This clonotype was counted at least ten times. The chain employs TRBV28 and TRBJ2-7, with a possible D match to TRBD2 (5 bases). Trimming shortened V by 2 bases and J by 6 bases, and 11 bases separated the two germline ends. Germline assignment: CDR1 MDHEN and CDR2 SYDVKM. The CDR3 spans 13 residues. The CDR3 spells CASSLVGDSEQYF. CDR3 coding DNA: TGTGCCAGCAGTTTAGTCGGGGATTCCGAGCAGTACTTC.

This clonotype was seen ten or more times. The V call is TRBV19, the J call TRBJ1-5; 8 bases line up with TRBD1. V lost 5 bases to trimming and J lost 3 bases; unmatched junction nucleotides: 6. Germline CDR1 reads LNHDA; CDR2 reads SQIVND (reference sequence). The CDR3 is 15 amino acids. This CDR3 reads CASSPGTGFNQPQHF. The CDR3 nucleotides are TGTGCCAGTAGTCCGGGGACAGGCTTCAATCAGCCCCAGCATTTT.

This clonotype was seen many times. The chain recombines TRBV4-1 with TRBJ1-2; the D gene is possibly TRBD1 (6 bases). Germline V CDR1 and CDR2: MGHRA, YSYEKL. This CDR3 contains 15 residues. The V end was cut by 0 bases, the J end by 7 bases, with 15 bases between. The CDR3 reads CASSQDRGGAGGYTF. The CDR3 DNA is TGCGCCAGCAGCCAAGATCGGGGGGGCGCAGGTGGCTACACCTTC.

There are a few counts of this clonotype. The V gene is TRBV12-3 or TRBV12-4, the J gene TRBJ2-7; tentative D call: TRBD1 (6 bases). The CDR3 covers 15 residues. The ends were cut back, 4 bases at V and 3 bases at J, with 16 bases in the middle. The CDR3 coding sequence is TGTGCCAGCAGTTATTCCGGGACACATTTCTACGAGCAGTACTTC. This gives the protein CASSYSGTHFYEQYF.

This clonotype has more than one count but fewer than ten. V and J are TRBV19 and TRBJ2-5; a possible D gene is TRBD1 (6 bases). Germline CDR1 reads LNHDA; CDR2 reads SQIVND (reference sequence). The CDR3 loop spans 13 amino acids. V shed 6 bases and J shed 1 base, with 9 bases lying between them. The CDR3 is CASRRDTQETQYF. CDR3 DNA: TGTGCCAGTAGACGGGACACCCAAGAGACCCAGTACTTC.

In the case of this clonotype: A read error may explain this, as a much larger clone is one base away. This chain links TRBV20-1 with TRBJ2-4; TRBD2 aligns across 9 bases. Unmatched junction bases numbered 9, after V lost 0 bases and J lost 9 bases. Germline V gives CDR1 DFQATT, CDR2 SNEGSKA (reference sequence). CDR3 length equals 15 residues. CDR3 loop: CSARERGTSPAIQYF. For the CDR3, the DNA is TGCAGTGCTAGAGAACGGGGGACTAGCCCCGCCATTCAGTACTTC.

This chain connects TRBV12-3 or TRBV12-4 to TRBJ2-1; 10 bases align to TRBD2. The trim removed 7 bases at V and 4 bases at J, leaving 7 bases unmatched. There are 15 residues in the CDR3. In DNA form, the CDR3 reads TGTGCCAGCAATGTAGCGGGGGGCCATTACAATGAGCAGTTCTTC. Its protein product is CASNVAGGHYNEQFF.

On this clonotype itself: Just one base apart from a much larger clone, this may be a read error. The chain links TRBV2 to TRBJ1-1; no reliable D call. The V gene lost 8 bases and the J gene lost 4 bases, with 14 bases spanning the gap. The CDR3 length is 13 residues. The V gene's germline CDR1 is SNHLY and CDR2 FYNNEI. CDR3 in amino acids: CASQDGGFTEAFF. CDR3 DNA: TGTGCCAGCCAGGACGGCGGCTTCACTGAAGCTTTCTTT.

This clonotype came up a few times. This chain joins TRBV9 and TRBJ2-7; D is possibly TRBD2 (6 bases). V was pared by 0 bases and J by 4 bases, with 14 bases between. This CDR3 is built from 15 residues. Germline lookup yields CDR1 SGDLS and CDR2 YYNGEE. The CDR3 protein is CASSVDGGSTYEQYF. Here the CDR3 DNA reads TGTGCCAGCAGCGTAGACGGGGGATCAACTTACGAGCAGTACTTC. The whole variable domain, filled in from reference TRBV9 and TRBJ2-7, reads DSGVTQTPKHLITATGQRVTLRCSPRSGDLSVYWYQQSLDQGLQFLIQYYNGEERAKGNILERFSAQQFPDLHSELNLSSLELGDSALYFCASSVDGGSTYEQYFGPGTRLTVT.

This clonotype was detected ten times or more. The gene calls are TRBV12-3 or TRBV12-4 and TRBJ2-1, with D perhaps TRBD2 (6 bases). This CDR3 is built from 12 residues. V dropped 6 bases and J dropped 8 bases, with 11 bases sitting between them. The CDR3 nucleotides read TGTGCCAGCAGCCCAACGGGGGATGAGCAGTTCTTC. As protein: CASSPTGDEQFF.

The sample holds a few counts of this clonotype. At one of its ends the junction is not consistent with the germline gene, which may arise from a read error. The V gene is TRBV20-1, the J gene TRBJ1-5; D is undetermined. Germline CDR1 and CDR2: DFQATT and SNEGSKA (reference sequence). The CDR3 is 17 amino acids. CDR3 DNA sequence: TGCAGTACTAGAGAGACGGGATCACCTTATAGCAATCAGCCCCAGCATTTT. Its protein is CSTRETGSPYSNQPQHF.

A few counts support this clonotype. CDR3 sequence (DNA): TGTGCCAGCAGTACCGACAGGGGAAATGAAAAACTGTTTTTT. Protein sequence: CASSTDRGNEKLFF. This chain uses TRBV27 with TRBJ1-4, with TRBD1 identical over 8 bases. The ends lost 5 bases at V and 5 bases at J; junction bases unmatched: 4. The length of the CDR3 is 14 residues. CDR1 and CDR2 (germline): MNHEY, SMNVEV (reference sequence).

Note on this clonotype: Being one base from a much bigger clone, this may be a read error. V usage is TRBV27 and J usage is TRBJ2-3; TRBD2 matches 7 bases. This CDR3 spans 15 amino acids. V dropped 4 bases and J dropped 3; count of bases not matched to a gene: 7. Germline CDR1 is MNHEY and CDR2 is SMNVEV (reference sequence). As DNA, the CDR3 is TGTGCCAGCAGTTCCGTACTAGCGAGGACAGATACGCAGTATTTT. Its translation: CASSSVLARTDTQYF.

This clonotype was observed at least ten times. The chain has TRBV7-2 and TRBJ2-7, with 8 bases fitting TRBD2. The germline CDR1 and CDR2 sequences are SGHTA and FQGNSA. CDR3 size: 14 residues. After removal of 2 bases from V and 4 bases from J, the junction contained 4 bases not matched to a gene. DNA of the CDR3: TGTGCCAGCAGCTTAACTAGCGGACTTTACGAGCAGTACTTC. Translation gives CASSLTSGLYEQYF.

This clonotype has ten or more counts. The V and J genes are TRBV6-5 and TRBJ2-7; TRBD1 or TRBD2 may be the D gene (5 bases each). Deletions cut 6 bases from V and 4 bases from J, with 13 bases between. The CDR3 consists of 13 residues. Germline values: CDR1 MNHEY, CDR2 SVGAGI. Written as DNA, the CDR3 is TGTGCCAGCAGCGGGACGGGGTTTTACGAGCAGTACTTC. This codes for CASSGTGFYEQYF.

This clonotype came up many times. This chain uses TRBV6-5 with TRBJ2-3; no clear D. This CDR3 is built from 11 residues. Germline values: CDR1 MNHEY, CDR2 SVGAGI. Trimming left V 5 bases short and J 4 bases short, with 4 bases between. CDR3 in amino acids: CASSAADTQYF. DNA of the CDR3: TGTGCCAGCAGTGCCGCAGATACGCAGTATTTT.

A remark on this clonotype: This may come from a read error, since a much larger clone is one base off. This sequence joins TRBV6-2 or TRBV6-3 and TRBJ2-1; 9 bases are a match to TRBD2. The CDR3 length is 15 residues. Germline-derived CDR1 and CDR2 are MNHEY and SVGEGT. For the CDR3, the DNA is TGTGCCAGCAGTTACGGACTAGCGTCCTACGATGAGCAGTTCTTC. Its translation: CASSYGLASYDEQFF.

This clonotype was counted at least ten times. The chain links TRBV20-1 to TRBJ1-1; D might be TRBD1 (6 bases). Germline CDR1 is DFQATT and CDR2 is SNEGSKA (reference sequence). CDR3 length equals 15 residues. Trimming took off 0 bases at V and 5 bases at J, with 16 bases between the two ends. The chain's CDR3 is CSARDTGSLTTEAFF. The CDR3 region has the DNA TGCAGTGCTAGAGATACAGGGAGTTTAACTACTGAAGCTTTCTTT.

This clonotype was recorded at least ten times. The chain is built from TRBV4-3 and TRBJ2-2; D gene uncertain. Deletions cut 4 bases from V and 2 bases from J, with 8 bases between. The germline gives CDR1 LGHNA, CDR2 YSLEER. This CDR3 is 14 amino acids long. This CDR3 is CASSLMGNTGELFF. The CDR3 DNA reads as TGCGCCAGCAGCCTAATGGGCAACACCGGGGAGCTGTTTTTT.

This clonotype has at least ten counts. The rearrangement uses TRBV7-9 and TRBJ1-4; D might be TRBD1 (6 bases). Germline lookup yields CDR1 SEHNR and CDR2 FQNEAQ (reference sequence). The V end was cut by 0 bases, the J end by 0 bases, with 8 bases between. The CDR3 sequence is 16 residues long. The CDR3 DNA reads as TGTGCCAGCAGCTTAGCCACAGGGTCAACTAATGAAAAACTGTTTTTT. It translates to CASSLATGSTNEKLFF. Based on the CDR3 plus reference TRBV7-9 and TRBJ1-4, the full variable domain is DTGVSQNPRHKITKRGQNVTFRCDPISEHNRLYWYRQTLGQGPEFLTYFQNEAQLEKSRLLSDRFSAERPKGSFSTLEIQRTEQGDSAMYLCASSLATGSTNEKLFFGSGTQLSVL.

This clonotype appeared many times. CDR3 in amino acids: CASTQGAIAEAFF. For the CDR3, the DNA is TGTGCCAGCACCCAGGGGGCAATCGCTGAAGCTTTCTTT. The rearrangement uses TRBV6-2 or TRBV6-3 and TRBJ1-1; 8 bases agree with TRBD1. This CDR3 region has 13 residues. The V segment lost 7 bases and the J segment 6 bases; nucleotides outside the gene matches: 7. CDR1 MNHEY and CDR2 SVGEGT come from the germline V gene.